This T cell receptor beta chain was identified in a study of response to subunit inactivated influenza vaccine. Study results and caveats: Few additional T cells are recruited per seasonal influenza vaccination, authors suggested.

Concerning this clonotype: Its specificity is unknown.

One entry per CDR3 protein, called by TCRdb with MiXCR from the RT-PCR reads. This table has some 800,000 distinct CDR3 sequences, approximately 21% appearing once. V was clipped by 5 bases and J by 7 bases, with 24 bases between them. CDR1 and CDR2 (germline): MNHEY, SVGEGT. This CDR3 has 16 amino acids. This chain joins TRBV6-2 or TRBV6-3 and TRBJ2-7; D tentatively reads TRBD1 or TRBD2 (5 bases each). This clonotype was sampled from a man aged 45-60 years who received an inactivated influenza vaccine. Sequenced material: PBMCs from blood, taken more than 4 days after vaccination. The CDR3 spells CASSRHRDDLGDEQYF. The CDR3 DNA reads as TGTGCCAGCAGTCGCCACCGGGACGACTTAGGTGATGAGCAGTACTTC.